This TCR beta chain originates from a study of cytotoxic CD8 clonotypes in ibrutinib-treated CLL. Study-wide results and caveats: Public clonotypes were seen rarely and were contracted or stable on treatment. Clonality rose at ibrutinib response and fell back toward baseline at progression.

As regards this clone: The antigen is undetermined.

From germline, CDR1 is MNHNY and CDR2 SVGAGI (reference sequence). CDR3 length equals 13 residues. V lost 8 bases and J lost 3, with 13 bases in between. TCRdb's copy holds only in-frame clones and misses some; the assay was immunoSEQ multiplex PCR. The table records about 300,000 clones, roughly 76% of them present only once. This chain uses TRBV6-6 with TRBJ1-2; perhaps TRBD1 as D (5 bases). This TCR was sampled from a human donor with chronic lymphocytic leukemia. The sequenced sample was PBMCs, obtained at disease progression, from a patient treated with ibrutinib. DNA of the CDR3: TGTGCCAGCTCCAGGGAAATAGACTATGGCTACACCTTC. Translating gives CASSREIDYGYTF.